This is a list of T cell receptor beta chains from one sample in a study of T cells in localized non-small cell lung cancer. Sequenced by immunoSEQ multiplex PCR; TCRdb stores in-frame clones only, minus some. The sample includes 100,000 to 150,000 clones, roughly 90% of them seen just once. The sample was peripheral blood, taken before any cancer treatment. The receptor source for this set is a female donor over 55 with stage I lung adenocarcinoma. Each CDR3 is given with its conserved first and last residue. The D gene is left open where the match is weak. Clone size is given for some rows only: seen once, a few or many times, or a class if the clone is expanded.

TRBJ2-7 | . | TRBV27 | TRBD2 | 15 | CASSLYGTSGYEQYF | TGTGCCAGCAGTTTATATGGGACTAGCGGCTACGAGCAGTACTTC
TRBJ2-1 | . | TRBV11-3 | . | 15 | CASSTWAGPGDEQFF | TGTGCCAGCAGTACCTGGGCAGGGCCAGGGGATGAGCAGTTCTTC
TRBJ2-3 | . | TRBV6-4 | . | 13 | CASSDEFTDTQYF | TGTGCCAGCAGTGACGAGTTCACAGATACGCAGTATTTT
TRBJ2-7 | . | TRBV6-1 | . | 14 | CASSLTVPSYEQYF | TGTGCCAGCAGTCTGACAGTACCCTCCTACGAGCAGTACTTC
TRBJ1-3 | . | TRBV10-3 | TRBD1 | 16 | CAISEPDREPGNTIYF | TGTGCCATCAGTGAACCGGACAGGGAGCCTGGAAACACCATATATTTT
TRBJ2-7 | . | TRBV4-1 | . | 15 | CASSQGRPTRGEQYF | TGCGCCAGCAGCCAAGGCCGCCCCACAAGGGGTGAGCAGTACTTC
TRBJ2-7 | medium-sized | TRBV9 | . | 14 | CASSVDGGSYEQYF | TGTGCCAGCAGCGTAGACGGGGGCTCCTACGAGCAGTACTTC
TRBJ2-7 | . | TRBV19 | TRBD2 | 13 | CAVGSGSNYEQYF | TGTGCCGTGGGCAGCGGGAGTAACTACGAGCAGTACTTC
TRBJ2-2 | . | TRBV5-1 | . | 13 | CASSLEYAGELFF | TGCGCTAGCAGCTTGGAGTACGCCGGGGAGCTGTTTTTT
TRBJ2-1 | . | TRBV18 | . | 11 | CASQTSNEQFF | TGTGCCAGCCAGACGTCGAATGAGCAGTTCTTC
TRBJ2-2 | . | TRBV7-9 | . | 15 | CASSLAVQTAGELFF | TGTGCCAGCAGCTTAGCGGTACAAACGGCCGGGGAGCTGTTTTTT
TRBJ1-1 | . | TRBV7-3 | . | 14 | CASSRPGPNTEAFF | TGTGCCAGCAGCCGTCCGGGCCCGAACACTGAAGCTTTCTTT
TRBJ1-5 | . | TRBV9 | . | 14 | CASSVEGFGQPQHF | TGTGCCAGCAGCGTAGAAGGGTTCGGGCAGCCCCAGCATTTT
TRBJ1-1 | . | TRBV28 | . | 14 | CASSSPAGNTEAFF | TGTGCCAGCAGTTCCCCCGCAGGTAACACTGAAGCTTTCTTT
TRBJ2-1 | . | TRBV9 | TRBD2 | 16 | CASSAGTSGNYNEQFF | TGTGCCAGCAGCGCCGGGACTAGCGGAAACTACAATGAGCAGTTCTTC
TRBJ2-3 | . | TRBV5-6 | . | 13 | CASTPIGADTQYF | TGTGCCAGCACCCCTATTGGGGCAGATACGCAGTATTTT
TRBJ2-1 | few | TRBV6-5 | . | 14 | CASSYGYRANEQFF | TGTGCCAGCAGTTACGGGTACAGGGCGAATGAGCAGTTCTTC
TRBJ1-4 | few | TRBV28 | . | 12 | CASSAPGAFLFF | TGTGCCAGCAGCGCACCTGGAGCCTTCCTGTTTTTT
TRBJ2-2 | few | TRBV21-1 | . | 14 | CASGGGCSTGELFF | TGTGCCAGCGGAGGGGGTTGCAGCACCGGGGAGCTGTTTTTT
TRBJ2-7 | . | TRBV7-8 | . | 15 | CASSLVGLAAYEQYF | TGTGCCAGCAGCTTAGTTGGCTTAGCGGCCTACGAGCAGTACTTC
TRBJ2-7 | . | TRBV15 | . | 11 | CATSESYEQYF | TGTGCCACCAGCGAATCCTACGAGCAGTACTTC
TRBJ1-5 | . | TRBV27 | . | 13 | CASSLSSLQPQHF | TGTGCCAGCAGTTTATCTAGTCTTCAGCCCCAGCATTTT
TRBJ2-7 | . | TRBV20-1 | . | 10 | CRPCVGEQYF | TGCAGGCCCTGTGTGGGCGAGCAGTACTTC
TRBJ2-7 | once | TRBV7-9 | TRBD2 | 16 | CASSLELAGGRHEQYF | TGTGCCAGCAGCTTAGAACTAGCGGGAGGCAGACACGAGCAGTACTTC
TRBJ2-2 | . | TRBV5-1 | TRBD2 | 16 | CASSLGTSENTGELFF | TGCGCCAGCAGCTTAGGGACTAGCGAAAACACCGGGGAGCTGTTTTTT
TRBJ2-1 | . | TRBV11-2 | . | 14 | CASSLRGMANEQFF | TGTGCCAGCAGCTTGAGGGGGATGGCCAATGAGCAGTTCTTC
TRBJ2-7 | once | TRBV5-4 | TRBD2 | 13 | CASSFGRGYEQYF | TGTGCCAGCAGCTTCGGGAGGGGCTACGAGCAGTACTTC
TRBJ1-4 | . | TRBV30 | . | 12 | CAWTAENEKLFF | TGTGCCTGGACCGCGGAAAATGAAAAACTGTTTTTT
TRBJ1-4 | . | TRBV19 | . | 14 | CASSPLNRNEKLFF | TGTGCCAGTAGCCCACTAAACCGAAATGAAAAACTGTTTTTT
TRBJ2-2 | many | TRBV7-3 | . | 13 | CASRKDLTGELFF | TGTGCCAGCAGAAAAGATCTCACCGGGGAGCTGTTTTTT
TRBJ2-3 | few | TRBV25-1 | . | 15 | CATGPRGGSTDTQYF | TGTGCCACCGGACCGAGGGGTGGTAGCACAGATACGCAGTATTTT
TRBJ2-3 | . | TRBV4-1 | . | 15 | CASSQETSRSDTQYF | TGCGCCAGCAGCCAAGAGACTAGTCGCTCAGATACGCAGTATTTT
TRBJ2-5 | . | TRBV5-4 | . | 14 | CASSLAVKQETQYF | TGTGCCAGCAGCTTGGCCGTCAAGCAAGAGACCCAGTACTTC
TRBJ2-3 | . | TRBV7-2 | TRBD2 | 16 | CASSSSSGEGLNTQYF | TGTGCCAGCAGCTCCTCTAGCGGGGAGGGCCTAAATACGCAGTATTTT
TRBJ2-7 | . | TRBV2 | . | 13 | CASTEAGGGEQYF | TGTGCCAGCACCGAAGCTGGGGGTGGCGAGCAGTACTTC
TRBJ2-7 | few | TRBV11-2 | . | 14 | CASSLRTGLYEQYF | TGTGCCAGCAGCTTAAGAACGGGGCTCTACGAGCAGTACTTC
TRBJ1-2 | . | TRBV5-4 | TRBD1 | 17 | CASSPGGTAKINYGYTF | TGTGCCAGCAGCCCAGGCGGGACAGCCAAAATAAACTATGGCTACACCTTC
TRBJ1-1 | . | TRBV11-2 | TRBD1 | 16 | CASSPSGTGRPTEAFF | TGTGCCAGCAGCCCCTCGGGGACAGGGCGGCCCACTGAAGCTTTCTTT
TRBJ2-5 | . | TRBV28 | TRBD1 | 15 | CASSPRTGGKETQYF | TGTGCCAGCAGCCCGAGAACAGGGGGAAAAGAGACCCAGTACTTC
TRBJ2-3 | . | TRBV11-3 | TRBD2 | 17 | CASSLGSSGPGVDTQYF | TGTGCCAGCAGCTTAGGGTCTAGCGGGCCCGGGGTAGATACGCAGTATTTT
TRBJ1-1 | few | TRBV9 | . | 14 | CASSDGFGGTEAFF | TGTGCCAGCAGCGACGGATTTGGTGGCACTGAAGCTTTCTTT